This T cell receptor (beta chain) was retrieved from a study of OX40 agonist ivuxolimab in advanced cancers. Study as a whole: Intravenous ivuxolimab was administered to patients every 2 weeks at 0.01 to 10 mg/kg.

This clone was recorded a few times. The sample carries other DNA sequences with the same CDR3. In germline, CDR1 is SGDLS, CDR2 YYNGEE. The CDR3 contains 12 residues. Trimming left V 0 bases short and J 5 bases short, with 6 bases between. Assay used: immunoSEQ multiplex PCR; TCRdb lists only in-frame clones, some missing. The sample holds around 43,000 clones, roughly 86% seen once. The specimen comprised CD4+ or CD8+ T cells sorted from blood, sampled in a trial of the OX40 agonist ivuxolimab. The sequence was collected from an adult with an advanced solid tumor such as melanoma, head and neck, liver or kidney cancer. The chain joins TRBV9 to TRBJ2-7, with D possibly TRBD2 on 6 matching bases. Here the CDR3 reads CASSVGGDEQYF. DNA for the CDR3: TGTGCCAGCAGCGTAGGGGGGGACGAGCAGTACTTC.